The T cell receptor beta chain described here comes from a study of shared clonotypes between healthy human individuals. This CDR3 has 19 residues. V was clipped by 1 base and J by 2 bases; unmatched bases: 11. Germline loops: CDR1 MGHRA, CDR2 YSYEKL. In the authors' workflow: Junction-only sequences produced by ImmunoSEQ had no quality scores, so filtering differed. Generated by immunoSEQ multiplex PCR, the TCRdb table keeps only in-frame clones and is missing some. V, J and clone size are those of that table, while D and trimming were read from the DNA. The top ten clones hold roughly 1.7% of a sample with around 750,000 clones, around two thirds of them seen once.

The gene calls are TRBV4-1 and TRBJ2-3; 11 nucleotides line up with TRBD2. The receptor was derived from a young woman in good health. Sequencing was done on a sample of memory CD4+ T cells sorted from blood. Sample subset: CD45RA-negative fraction. The CDR3 is CASSQGAVLAGGFTDTQYF. DNA of the CDR3: TGCGCCAGCAGCCAAGGGGCGGTTCTAGCGGGGGGTTTCACAGATACGCAGTATTTT.